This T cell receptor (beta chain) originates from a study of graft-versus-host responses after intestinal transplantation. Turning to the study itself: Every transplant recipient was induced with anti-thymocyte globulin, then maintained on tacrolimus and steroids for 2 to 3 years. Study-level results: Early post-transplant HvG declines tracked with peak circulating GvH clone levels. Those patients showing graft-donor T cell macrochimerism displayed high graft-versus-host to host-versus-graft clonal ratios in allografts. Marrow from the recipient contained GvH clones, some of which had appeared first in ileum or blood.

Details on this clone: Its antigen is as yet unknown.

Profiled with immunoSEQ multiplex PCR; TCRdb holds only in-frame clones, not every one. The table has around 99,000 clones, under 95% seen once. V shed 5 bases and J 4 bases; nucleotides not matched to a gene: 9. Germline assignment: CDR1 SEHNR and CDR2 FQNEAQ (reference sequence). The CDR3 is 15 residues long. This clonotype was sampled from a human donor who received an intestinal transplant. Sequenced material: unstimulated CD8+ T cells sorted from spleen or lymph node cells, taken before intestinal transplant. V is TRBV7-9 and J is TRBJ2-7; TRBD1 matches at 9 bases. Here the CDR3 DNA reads TGTGCCAGCAGCAGGGAGGACAGGGGTTCTTACGAGCAGTACTTC. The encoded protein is CASSREDRGSYEQYF.